This TCR beta chain appears in the sequencing data of a study of T cell repertoires in cytomegalovirus infection. Study background: A matching HLA type, together with CMV infection, was signaled by public TCR beta signatures.

With respect to this clonotype: Its specificity is not known.

TCRdb recomputed calls from the reads with MiXCR, one row per CDR3 protein. Of about 680,000 distinct CDR3 sequences in the sample, roughly a quarter are singletons; the top ten hold under 8.5%. V gave up 3 bases and J gave up 8 bases; unmatched junction bases: 9. The CDR3 is made up of 14 amino acids. Per germline, CDR1 SGHDN and CDR2 FVKESK. Overall study results and limits: HLA-C-restricted CMV-specific TCR beta clonotypes prevailed in the ex vivo response. Cumulative frequency (of public TCR beta family members) identified carriers of CMV plus the relevant HLA.

V and J are TRBV14 and TRBJ1-2, with TRBD1 matching 7 bases. The clonotype was recovered from a human donor in good health (CMV status not recorded). Some clones in this sample may be carry-over from other donors' samples. Material for sequencing was CD8+ T cells from PBMCs. The CDR3 coding sequence is TGTGCCAGCAGCCATTCAAAGGGGGCTAGAGGCTACACCTTC. Protein product: CASSHSKGARGYTF.